This is a list of T cell receptor beta chains from one sample in a study of T cell repertoires in cytomegalovirus infection. Using its own MiXCR run on the reads, TCRdb lists one record per CDR3 protein. The repertoire holds hundreds of thousands of distinct CDR3 sequences, with 24% as singletons. Sequencing was performed on CD8+ T cells from PBMCs. The receptors shown here come from a human donor in good health (CMV status not recorded). Some clones in this sample may be carry-over from other donors' samples. Each CDR3 is given with its conserved first and last residue. A D gene is named only where the DNA matches it firmly. Clone size is stated in some rows and not others, as once, few, many or a class when expanded.

v_gene	abundance	j_gene	d_gene	CDR3nt	CDR3aa
TRBV6-6	few	TRBJ2-2	TRBD2	TGTGCCAGCAGTTACTCAAACCCCGAGGGACTAGCGGGGGGCCTAGACACCGGGGAGCTGTTTTTT	CASSYSNPEGLAGGLDTGELFF
TRBV9	-	TRBJ2-1	TRBD1	TGTGCCAGCAGCGTAGGGACAGGGAATTACAATGAGCAGTTCTTC	CASSVGTGNYNEQFF
TRBV7-6	few	TRBJ2-7	-	TGTGCCAGCAGCTTAGGGGGGCGAGGAGATTCTTACTTC	CASSLGGRGDSYF
TRBV9	few	TRBJ2-5	-	TGTGCCAGCAGCGTAGGGTTCAGAGACCAAGAGACCCAGTACTTC	CASSVGFRDQETQYF
TRBV7-2	few	TRBJ1-5	-	TGTGCCAGCAGCCGACGGTTCAATCAGCCCCAGCATTTT	CASSRRFNQPQHF
TRBV10-2	few	TRBJ2-1	TRBD2	TGCGCCAGCAGTGAGTCAGGTAGCGGGTGGAATGAGCAGTTCTTC	CASSESGSGWNEQFF
TRBV29-1	few	TRBJ2-3	-	TGCAGCGTTGATGTTGGCAGGGCAAAAGATACGCAGTATTTT	CSVDVGRAKDTQYF
TRBV11-2	many	TRBJ1-1	-	TGTGCCAGCAGCTTATGGGGATCGAACACTGAAGCTTTCTTT	CASSLWGSNTEAFF
TRBV25-1	few	TRBJ2-6	TRBD1	TGTGCCAGCAGTGATCCCGACAGGGCTGGGGCCAACGTCCTGACTTTC	CASSDPDRAGANVLTF
TRBV4-2	-	TRBJ2-1	TRBD1	TGTGCCAGCAGCCAAGTTTCCCCCCTCGGGACAGGGTTGAATGAGCAGTTCTTC	CASSQVSPLGTGLNEQFF
TRBV29-1	-	TRBJ2-7	TRBD1	TGCAGCGTTGAAGACAATACAGGGGGCGAGTACGAGCAGTACTTC	CSVEDNTGGEYEQYF
TRBV4-3	few	TRBJ2-6	-	TGCGCCAGCAGCCGATCCCCCGAGGGGGCTGGGGCCAACGTCCTGACTTTC	CASSRSPEGAGANVLTF
TRBV25-1	many	TRBJ2-5	-	TGTGCCAGCAGTGAATACGGTGTACCTCAAGAGACCCAGTACTTC	CASSEYGVPQETQYF
TRBV4-1	-	TRBJ1-2	-	TGCGCCAGCAGCCAAGGAGACGACAGACGCTATGGCTACACCTTC	CASSQGDDRRYGYTF
TRBV10-3	many	TRBJ2-1	TRBD1	TGTGCCATCAGTGCTCGTGACAGGGACTACAATGAGCAGTTCTTC	CAISARDRDYNEQFF
TRBV19	-	TRBJ1-1	TRBD1	TGTGCCAGTAGCCCCCAGGGGGGGCCCACTGAAGCTTTCTTT	CASSPQGGPTEAFF
TRBV7-2	many	TRBJ1-3	-	TGTGCCAGCAGCTTTGTGTCCTCTGGAAACACCATATATTTT	CASSFVSSGNTIYF
TRBV7-9	many	TRBJ2-2	TRBD1	TGTGCCAGCAGCACGACAGGGCGGACCGGGGAGCTGTTTTTT	CASSTTGRTGELFF
TRBV2	-	TRBJ2-1	TRBD2	TGTGCCAGCAGCCCCCCTGGCAGCGGGGGGCTTCTTTACAATGAGCAGTTCTTC	CASSPPGSGGLLYNEQFF
TRBV2	few	TRBJ2-1	TRBD2	TGTGCCAGCAGAGAGACTAGCGGGAAGAACAATGAGCAGTTCTTC	CASRETSGKNNEQFF
TRBV29-1	few	TRBJ2-7	-	TGCAGCGTTGAAACGGACAGACCCTACGAGCAGTACTTC	CSVETDRPYEQYF
TRBV9	few	TRBJ2-3	-	TGTGCCAGCAGCGTAGGGGGAGATACGCAGTATTTT	CASSVGGDTQYF
TRBV5-5	few	TRBJ2-3	-	TGTGCCAGCAGCGGAGAGGGAAGTCTCACAGATACGCAGTATTTT	CASSGEGSLTDTQYF
TRBV10-3	few	TRBJ2-3	TRBD2	TGTGCCGCACGCAGTCGGGGGGTTGTCACAGATACGCAGTATTTT	CAARSRGVVTDTQYF
TRBV18	few	TRBJ1-1	-	TGTGCCAGCTCACCAGGGCGGATTAACACTGAAGCTTTCTTT	CASSPGRINTEAFF
TRBV6-2/TRBV6-3	-	TRBJ2-3	-	TGTGCCAGCAGCCGAGAACCGGGCGGCCTTCTCCCAGCAGATACGCAGTATTTT	CASSREPGGLLPADTQYF
TRBV7-9	few	TRBJ2-3	-	TGTGCCAGCACCCAGTGGACCTCAGATACGCAGTATTTT	CASTQWTSDTQYF